One and the same sample provided the 10 T cell receptor beta chains below, sequenced in a study of blood T cell repertoires in COVID-19. Some clones are missing from TCRdb's copy, which holds only in-frame ones; the method was immunoSEQ multiplex PCR. The sample contains 200,000 to 300,000 clones, approximately 89% of which appear only once. The sequencing input was PBMCs or T cells enriched from blood (not recorded which). Receptors originate from a woman aged 40-49 years who had been exposed to COVID-19.

J is TRBJ2-1 and V is TRBV6-2 or TRBV6-3; 11 bases fit TRBD2. This CDR3 spans 14 amino acids. Trimming cost V 5 bases and J 4 bases; bases outside gene matches: 1. Germline V CDR1 and CDR2: MNHEY, SVGEGT. The CDR3, as DNA: TGTGCCAGCAGTCGACTAGCGGGGTACAATGAGCAGTTCTTC. This codes for CASSRLAGYNEQFF.

The rearrangement links TRBV7-2 to TRBJ1-1; D gene uncertain. CDR1 and CDR2 from the germline V gene are SGHTA and FQGNSA. Between the trimmed V and J ends, which lost 2 bases and 0 bases, there was a span of 10 bases. The CDR3 length is 15 residues. In DNA, the CDR3 is TGTGCCAGCAGCTTAAGCTCTTTTATGAACACTGAAGCTTTCTTT. Residues: CASSLSSFMNTEAFF.

This clone came up a few times. The genes are TRBV6-2 or TRBV6-3 and TRBJ2-7; 10 bases are shared with TRBD1. Germline CDR1 MNHEY, CDR2 SVGEGT. This CDR3 spans 17 amino acids. The V gene end was trimmed by 4 bases and the J gene end by 2 bases; junction bases not matched to a gene: 11. CDR3 coding DNA: TGTGCCAGCAGTTCGCTATTGGGACAGGGGCTTACCTACGAGCAGTACTTC. It translates to CASSSLLGQGLTYEQYF.

The table lists this clone with a count of one. The gene calls are TRBV2 and TRBJ1-6; 7 nucleotides match TRBD1. J gave up 7 bases and V 6 bases, and 9 bases lay outside the gene matches. Germline V gene lookup returns CDR1 SNHLY and CDR2 FYNNEI. There are 15 residues in the CDR3. CDR3 nucleotide sequence: TGTGCCAGCAGGATTTCAGGGGGAAAAAATTCACCCCTCCACTTT. Protein product: CASRISGGKNSPLHF.

The chain employs TRBV6-5 and TRBJ2-3, with D unclear. The CDR3 is 14 residues long. V lost 7 bases, J lost 1 base, and 12 bases lay in between. The V gene's germline CDR1 is MNHEY and CDR2 SVGAGI. Written as DNA, the CDR3 is TGTGCCAGCACCCTACGGGTCCGCACAGATACGCAGTATTTT. Residues: CASTLRVRTDTQYF.

This chain links TRBV7-2 with TRBJ1-4; 8 bases agree with TRBD1. Trimming cost V 3 bases and J 4 bases; bases outside gene matches: 4. The CDR3 totals 15 residues. Germline assignment: CDR1 SGHTA and CDR2 FQGNSA. The CDR3 loop is CASSFRTGSNEKLFF. The CDR3 coding sequence is TGTGCCAGCAGCTTTCGGACAGGGAGTAATGAAAAACTGTTTTTT. Full variable domain (outside the CDR3, taken from reference TRBV7-2 and TRBJ1-4): GAGVSQSPSNKVTEKGKDVELRCDPISGHTALYWYRQSLGQGLEFLIYFQGNSAPDKSGLPSDRFSAERTGGSVSTLTIQRTQQEDSAVYLCASSFRTGSNEKLFFGSGTQLSVL.

The CDR3 is CASSFTTGANVLTF. In DNA form, the CDR3 reads TGTGCCAGCAGTTTCACAACAGGGGCCAACGTCCTGACTTTC. V usage is TRBV2 and J usage is TRBJ2-6, with D unclear. Trimming stripped 5 bases from V and 4 bases from J, with 9 bases between. Germline lookup yields CDR1 SNHLY and CDR2 FYNNEI. The CDR3 sequence is 14 residues long.

This chain links TRBV27 with TRBJ1-5, with TRBD1 matching 10 bases. The CDR3 is 15 residues long. Trimming removed 5 bases from V and 2 bases from J; junction bases left unmatched: 3. Per germline, CDR1 MNHEY and CDR2 SMNVEV (reference sequence). The CDR3 protein is CASSPGTGGNQPQHF. The CDR3 DNA reads as TGTGCCAGCAGTCCCGGGACAGGGGGCAATCAGCCCCAGCATTTT.

The chain joins TRBV27 to TRBJ1-1, with 8 bases identical to TRBD1. CDR1 MNHEY and CDR2 SMNVEV come from the germline V gene (reference sequence). V gave up 6 bases and J gave up 4 bases; unmatched junction bases: 7. This CDR3 contains 14 residues. As DNA, the CDR3 is TGTGCCAGCAGCAAACTGACAGGGGTCACTGAAGCTTTCTTT. It yields the protein CASSKLTGVTEAFF.

The chain has TRBV18 and TRBJ2-7, with 7 bases aligning to TRBD2. From germline, CDR1 is KGHSH and CDR2 LQKENI. The CDR3 is 12 amino acids. With 2 bases clipped from V and 5 bases from J, the junction kept 0 bases outside the gene matches. CDR3 DNA: TGTGCCAGCTCACCAGGGGGGGACGAGCAGTACTTC. Translation gives CASSPGGDEQYF.